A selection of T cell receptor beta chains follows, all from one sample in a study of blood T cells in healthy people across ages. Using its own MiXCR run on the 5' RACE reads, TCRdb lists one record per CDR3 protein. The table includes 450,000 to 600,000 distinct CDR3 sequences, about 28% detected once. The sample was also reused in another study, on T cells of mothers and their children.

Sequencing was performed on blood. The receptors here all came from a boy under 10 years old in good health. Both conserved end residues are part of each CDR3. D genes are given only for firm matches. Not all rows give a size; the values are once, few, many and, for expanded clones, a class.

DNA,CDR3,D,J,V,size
TGTGCCAGCAGCTTAGCTATAACAGGCGAGCAGTACTTC,CASSLAITGEQYF,-,TRBJ2-7,TRBV7-8,-
TGTGCCAGCAGTATCGGTGGACGTCCTCCCGAGCAGTACTTC,CASSIGGRPPEQYF,-,TRBJ2-7,TRBV7-9,few
TGTGCCAGCAGTTATGAAGGGAACTATGGCTACACCTTC,CASSYEGNYGYTF,-,TRBJ1-2,TRBV6-5,few
TGTGCCAGCAGCCTTACGGGCGTGGGAGAGACCCAGTACTTC,CASSLTGVGETQYF,-,TRBJ2-5,TRBV9,few
TGTGCCTGGAGGTACCACTCCCTCGGGATAGCGGGATACCTCACAGATACGCAGTATTTT,CAWRYHSLGIAGYLTDTQYF,TRBD2,TRBJ2-3,TRBV30,medium-sized
TGTGCCATCAGTCCCTCAGCCAGGGTGGACTATGGCTACACCTTC,CAISPSARVDYGYTF,-,TRBJ1-2,TRBV10-3,-
TGTGCCAGCAGCTTCGGTATGGTAGCGGGAGTTCGGGAGACCCAGTACTTC,CASSFGMVAGVRETQYF,TRBD2,TRBJ2-5,TRBV11-3,-
TGTGCCAGCAGTGAGGACAGCATAGTCACAGATACGCAGTATTTT,CASSEDSIVTDTQYF,-,TRBJ2-3,TRBV7-8,-
TGTGCCAGCAGTTACAGAGGGGAGAGGGGAACGGAGCAGTTCTTC,CASSYRGERGTEQFF,-,TRBJ2-1,TRBV6-2/TRBV6-3,-
TGTGCCAGCAGCCCGACCAGCCCCTACAATGAGCAGTTCTTC,CASSPTSPYNEQFF,-,TRBJ2-1,TRBV7-9,few
TGTGCCAGCAGTTTTAGCAGGGCGAAAGAGACCCAGTACTTC,CASSFSRAKETQYF,-,TRBJ2-5,TRBV27,few
TGCGCCAGCAGCCAAGACGCGGGCTCCTACAATGAGCAGTTCTTC,CASSQDAGSYNEQFF,-,TRBJ2-1,TRBV4-3,-
TGCAGTGCTTGCCTCGGGACTAGCGGGGGCGATACGCAGTATTTT,CSACLGTSGGDTQYF,TRBD2,TRBJ2-3,TRBV20-1,few
TGCAGCACCCACACAGGAGCTGAAGCTTTCTTT,CSTHTGAEAFF,-,TRBJ1-1,TRBV29-1,few
TGTGCCAGCAGTTTATCTCCCCCAGGGGCCGAGCAGTACTTC,CASSLSPPGAEQYF,-,TRBJ2-7,TRBV27,-
TGTGCCAGCAGTTACTCGCAGGGACAGGGGTCCTATGGCTACACCTTC,CASSYSQGQGSYGYTF,TRBD1,TRBJ1-2,TRBV6-5,-
TGTGCCACCAGGATGACAGACGGACAGGGTGGGTACGAGCAGCACTTC,CATRMTDGQGGYEQHF,TRBD1,TRBJ2-5,TRBV6-2/TRBV6-3,few
TGCAGTGCTAACCCGGGACAGGGGTTTAATGAGCAGTTCTTC,CSANPGQGFNEQFF,TRBD1,TRBJ2-1,TRBV20-1,-
TGTGCCAGCTCGGCTACAGGGGGCAGCAATCAGCCCCAGCATTTT,CASSATGGSNQPQHF,TRBD1,TRBJ1-5,TRBV18,-
TGTGCCAGCAGCTTGCGGACTAGCGCGTACAATGAGCAGTTCTTC,CASSLRTSAYNEQFF,TRBD2,TRBJ2-1,TRBV5-4,-
TGTGCCAGCAGCAGACTTACAGATACGCAGTATTTT,CASSRLTDTQYF,-,TRBJ2-3,TRBV3-1,many
TGTGCCAGCAGCCTTCGACAGGAAGAGTACTTC,CASSLRQEEYF,-,TRBJ2-5,TRBV3-1,-
TGCGCCAGCAGCTTGGAGCGGGACAGGGCATACGAGCAGTACTTC,CASSLERDRAYEQYF,TRBD1,TRBJ2-7,TRBV5-1,few
TGCGCCAGCAGCTTGGAAGGGAGCGGTACGCAGTATTTT,CASSLEGSGTQYF,-,TRBJ2-3,TRBV5-1,-
TGTGCCAGCAGCCGTGAAGTGGGGGAGCAGTTCTTC,CASSREVGEQFF,-,TRBJ2-1,TRBV25-1,-
TGCAGCGTGCAGGGTTTTTCTGGAAACACCATATATTTT,CSVQGFSGNTIYF,-,TRBJ1-3,TRBV29-1,-
TGTGCCAGCAGTCTCAGGGGAGGGGGAACTGAAGCTTTCTTT,CASSLRGGGTEAFF,-,TRBJ1-1,TRBV6-5,few
TGCAGTGCTAGAGATCCCAGGACCTCCTATAATTCACCCCTCCACTTT,CSARDPRTSYNSPLHF,-,TRBJ1-6,TRBV20-1,few
TGTGCCAGCAGCTTCCGCCTACTAGCGGGAGAGGGAGAGACCCAGTACTTC,CASSFRLLAGEGETQYF,TRBD2,TRBJ2-5,TRBV7-9,-
TGCAGTGCTAATGGTGGGACGAGCACAGATACGCAGTATTTT,CSANGGTSTDTQYF,-,TRBJ2-3,TRBV20-1,once
TGTGCCAGCAGACAGACCCCGGGGGAGCTGTTTTTT,CASRQTPGELFF,-,TRBJ2-2,TRBV6-5,-
TGTGCCAGTAGCGCCACAGGGATTGCGCCAAAACTGTTTTTT,CASSATGIAPKLFF,-,TRBJ1-4,TRBV19,-
TGTGCCAGCAGCTCCCTGGTAGCGGGGCTTTTTAATGAGCAGTTCTTC,CASSSLVAGLFNEQFF,TRBD2,TRBJ2-1,TRBV11-2,few
TGTGCCAGCAGCCAATCCGGGACAGGCTTAGAGGGCTACACCTTC,CASSQSGTGLEGYTF,TRBD1,TRBJ1-2,TRBV3-1,few
TGTGCCATCAGTGAGTCTTTGGAAGATACGCAGTATTTT,CAISESLEDTQYF,-,TRBJ2-3,TRBV10-3,-
TGTGCCAGCAGAGAACTAGCGGGAGGAAACCACGAGCAGTACTTC,CASRELAGGNHEQYF,TRBD2,TRBJ2-7,TRBV12-3/TRBV12-4,-
TGTGCCAGCAGCTTAGATCTTAGGTTGGCTGGGACCCAGTACTTC,CASSLDLRLAGTQYF,-,TRBJ2-5,TRBV11-2,-
TGTGCCAGCAGCTTAGCAGCAGGGGCCGGGGAGCTGTTTTTT,CASSLAAGAGELFF,-,TRBJ2-2,TRBV7-9,few
TGTGCCTGGAAAAGACTAGCGAGCTACAATGAGCAGTTCTTC,CAWKRLASYNEQFF,TRBD2,TRBJ2-1,TRBV30,-
TGTGCCAGCAGGTTCGGGGCAGGGGGCTCGGGAGATACGCAGTATTTT,CASRFGAGGSGDTQYF,TRBD1,TRBJ2-3,TRBV12-3/TRBV12-4,few
TGTGCCAGCAGCAGCCGGACGGTCAATGAGCAGTTCTTC,CASSSRTVNEQFF,-,TRBJ2-1,TRBV5-5,-
TGTGCCAGCAGTCCCGAACGGGTGAACACCGGGGAGCTGTTTTTT,CASSPERVNTGELFF,-,TRBJ2-2,TRBV6-1,-
TGTGCCACCAGCAGGTATAGACTCCGCTCCTACAATGAGCAGTTCTTC,CATSRYRLRSYNEQFF,-,TRBJ2-1,TRBV15,few
TGTGCCAGCAGTGAATCCCTGGTGGGGGTAGCCAAAAACATTCAGTACTTC,CASSESLVGVAKNIQYF,-,TRBJ2-4,TRBV25-1,few
TGTACCAGCAGCCTCCGGGGGGATGAGACCCAGTACTTC,CTSSLRGDETQYF,TRBD2,TRBJ2-5,TRBV5-8,once
TGCAGCGGACCGGGACAGGGCAACAATGAGCAGTTCTTC,CSGPGQGNNEQFF,TRBD1,TRBJ2-1,TRBV29-1,-
TGTGCCGGCAGGACCTTTATCCAAGAGACCCAGTACTTC,CAGRTFIQETQYF,-,TRBJ2-5,TRBV6-5,once
TGCAGTGCTAGAGATCTTGGCACCGGGGAGCTGTTTTTT,CSARDLGTGELFF,-,TRBJ2-2,TRBV20-1,-
TGTGCCAGCAGTGATATTGGGGGGAATCAGCCCCAGCATTTT,CASSDIGGNQPQHF,-,TRBJ1-5,TRBV7-6,-
TGCAGCCAGTCAGACGTGAGGACTAGCGGCACAGATACGCAGTATTTT,CSQSDVRTSGTDTQYF,TRBD2,TRBJ2-3,TRBV20-1,once
TGTGCCAGCAGCTTAGACGGGGGGACTAATGAAAAACTGTTTTTT,CASSLDGGTNEKLFF,-,TRBJ1-4,TRBV11-2,few
TGTGCCAGCAGTGAATATGGGCCAGGCCGTTTGGGCACAGATACGCAGTATTTT,CASSEYGPGRLGTDTQYF,-,TRBJ2-3,TRBV25-1,few
TGTGCCAGCAGCTTAACACTGGGCGGGGAGCTGTTTTTT,CASSLTLGGELFF,-,TRBJ2-2,TRBV7-2,-
TGTGCCAGCAGCTTGGCACTAGCGAGCACCGGGGAGCTGTTTTTT,CASSLALASTGELFF,TRBD2,TRBJ2-2,TRBV5-4,many